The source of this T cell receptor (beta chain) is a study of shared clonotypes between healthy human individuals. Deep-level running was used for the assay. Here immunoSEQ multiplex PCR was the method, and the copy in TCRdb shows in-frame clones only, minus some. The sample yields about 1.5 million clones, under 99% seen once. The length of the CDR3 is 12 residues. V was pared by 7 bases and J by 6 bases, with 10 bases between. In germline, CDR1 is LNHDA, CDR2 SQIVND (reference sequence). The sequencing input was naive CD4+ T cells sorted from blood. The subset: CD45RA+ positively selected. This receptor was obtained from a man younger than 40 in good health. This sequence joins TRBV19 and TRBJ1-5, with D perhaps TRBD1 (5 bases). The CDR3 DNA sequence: TGTGCCAGTATCGGGGACCGTCAGCCCCAGCATTTT. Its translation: CASIGDRQPQHF.